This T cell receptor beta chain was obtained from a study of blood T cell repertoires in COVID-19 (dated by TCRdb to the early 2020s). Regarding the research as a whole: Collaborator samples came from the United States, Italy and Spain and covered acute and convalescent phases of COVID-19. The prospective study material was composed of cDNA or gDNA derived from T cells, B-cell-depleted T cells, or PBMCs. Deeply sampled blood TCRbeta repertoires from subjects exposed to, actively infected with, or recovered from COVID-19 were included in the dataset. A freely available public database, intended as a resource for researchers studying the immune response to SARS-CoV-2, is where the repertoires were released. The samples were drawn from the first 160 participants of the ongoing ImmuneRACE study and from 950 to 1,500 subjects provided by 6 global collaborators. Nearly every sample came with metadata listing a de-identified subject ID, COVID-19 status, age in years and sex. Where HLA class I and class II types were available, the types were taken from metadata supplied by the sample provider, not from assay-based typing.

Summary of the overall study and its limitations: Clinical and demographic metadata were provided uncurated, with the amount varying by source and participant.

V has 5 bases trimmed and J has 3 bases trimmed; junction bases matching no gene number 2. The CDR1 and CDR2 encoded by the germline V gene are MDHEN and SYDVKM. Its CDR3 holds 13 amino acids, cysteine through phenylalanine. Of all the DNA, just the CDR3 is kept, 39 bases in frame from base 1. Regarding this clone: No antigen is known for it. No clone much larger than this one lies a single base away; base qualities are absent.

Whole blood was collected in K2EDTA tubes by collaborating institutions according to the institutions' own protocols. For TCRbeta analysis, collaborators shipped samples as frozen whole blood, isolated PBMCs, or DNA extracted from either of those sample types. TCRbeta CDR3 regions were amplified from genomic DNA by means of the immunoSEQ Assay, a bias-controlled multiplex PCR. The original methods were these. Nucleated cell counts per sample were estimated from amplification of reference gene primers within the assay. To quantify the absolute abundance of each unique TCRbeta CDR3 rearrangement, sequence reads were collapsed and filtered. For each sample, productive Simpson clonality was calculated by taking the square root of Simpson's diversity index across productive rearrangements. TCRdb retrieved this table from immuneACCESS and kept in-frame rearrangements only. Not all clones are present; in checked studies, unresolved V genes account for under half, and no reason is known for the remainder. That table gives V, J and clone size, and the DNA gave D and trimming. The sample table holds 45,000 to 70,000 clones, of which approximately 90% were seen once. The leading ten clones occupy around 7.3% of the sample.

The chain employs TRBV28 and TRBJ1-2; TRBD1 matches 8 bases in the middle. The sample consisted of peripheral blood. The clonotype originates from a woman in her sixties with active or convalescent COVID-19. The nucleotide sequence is TGTGCCAGCAGTCTGACAGGGGACTATGGCTACACCTTC. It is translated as CASSLTGDYGYTF.